This T cell receptor beta chain is drawn from a study of spatial heterogeneity in lung cancer. Overall study findings and caveats: Tumors with more nonsynonymous mutations had more expanded intratumoral alpha and beta TCRs.

In the case of this clonotype: Antigen: not known.

The germline V gene encodes CDR1 LGHNA and CDR2 YSLEER. CDR3 length equals 16 residues. Trimming at V came to 0 bases and at J to 6 bases, leaving 6 bases not matched to a gene. This sample's time point: sample taken at primary tumor resection. Extraction of whole RNA from tumor, nontumor lung or frozen PBMC preceded unsorted sequencing. All TCR cDNA molecules were individually tagged with a unique molecular identifier. TCRdb re-called the 5' RACE reads with MiXCR, one entry per CDR3 protein. The table includes over 9,000 distinct CDR3 sequences, roughly 15% detected once. The genes are TRBV4-3 and TRBJ2-7; 12 nucleotides match TRBD2. The starting material was lung tumor tissue, obtained at surgery. The TCR was taken from a male donor with early-stage non-small cell lung cancer. The CDR3 bases are TGCGCCAGCAGCCAAGATGCTAGCGGGGGGGCCGCCGAGCAGTACTTC. This translates into CASSQDASGGAAEQYF.